These 21 T cell receptor beta chains originate from one sample sequenced in a study of Graves' ophthalmopathy and Graves' hyperthyroidism (dated by TCRdb to the late 2010s). Instrument on record: Illumina HiSeq 2000. For repertoire sequencing, the TCR beta CDR3 regions were amplified from RNA transcripts. The first round was an RT-PCR using HTBI primers with the Qiagen OneStep RT-PCR kit, and this first round was followed by a second-round multiplex PCR, then size selection and purification. Through fastp at Q25 and MiXCR, TCRdb rebuilt clones from the public reads, retaining in-frame beta chains. Records with the same CDR3 protein are collapsed into one entry carrying the most frequent genes and DNA. Recorded for this sample are over 500,000 distinct CDR3 sequences; 20% to 25% of them occurred a single time. Of the sample, more than 5.5% falls within the top ten clones. Material for sequencing was peripheral blood. The receptors here all came from a woman between 18 and 29 years old with stable Graves' hyperthyroidism. Some clones in this sample may be carry-over from other donors' samples. Donor details come from another sample of the same person, matched by shared clones.

This clonotype was seen a handful of times. The J gene is TRBJ2-7, the V gene TRBV5-1, with 7 bases lining up with TRBD1. The CDR3 sequence is 15 residues long. The germline V gene encodes CDR1 SGHRS and CDR2 YFSETQ. With V trimmed by 0 bases and J by 5 bases, 8 bases remained unmatched. The CDR3 coding sequence is TGCGCCAGCAGCTTGGCCAAGGGGGCGATGGACGAGCAGTACTTC. Protein sequence: CASSLAKGAMDEQYF.

The chain employs TRBV2 and TRBJ2-2, with 13 positions matching TRBD2. Germline assignment: CDR1 SNHLY and CDR2 FYNNEI. The CDR3 has 15 residues. With 5 bases clipped from V and 7 bases from J, the junction kept 4 bases outside the gene matches. CDR3 bases: TGTGCCAGCAGTACTAGCGGGGGGGCCTACGGGGAGCTGTTTTTT. It specifies CASSTSGGAYGELFF.

This clonotype was found many times. J is TRBJ2-2 and V is TRBV28; TRBD2 is a possible D gene (6 bases). Trimming removed 5 bases from V and 2 bases from J, with 12 bases in between. This CDR3 contains 15 residues. CDR1 is MDHEN, CDR2 SYDVKM, per germline. Here the CDR3 reads CASSPRSGNTGELFF. The CDR3 DNA sequence: TGTGCCAGCAGTCCCCGTAGCGGAAACACCGGGGAGCTGTTTTTT.

This clonotype was observed many times. The chain recombines TRBV10-3 with TRBJ2-7; TRBD1 agrees at 9 bases. The germline V gene encodes CDR1 ENHRY and CDR2 SYGVKD. The CDR3 totals 13 residues. DNA of the CDR3: TGTGCAACTCGACAGGGGGACCCCTACGAGCAGTACTTC. Protein sequence: CATRQGDPYEQYF.

The CDR3 DNA reads as TGTGCCAGCAGCCAAGTCTCATGGGGGAACACCGGGGAGCTGTTTTTT. Protein: CASSQVSWGNTGELFF. V is TRBV4-2 and J is TRBJ2-2, with unresolved D. CDR3 size: 16 residues. Looked up from germline, CDR1 is LGHNA and CDR2 is YNFKEQ. V was trimmed by 1 base and J by 1 base, leaving 10 bases between them.

This clonotype has a single count. The chain joins TRBV7-9 to TRBJ2-5; 9 bases agree with TRBD2. Germline trimming cut 5 bases from V and 5 bases from J; bases unmatched to any gene: 3. Germline V gene data show CDR1 as SEHNR and CDR2 as FQNEAQ (reference sequence). The CDR3 contains 13 residues. CDR3 DNA: TGTGCCAGCAGCCGGACTAGCGACGAGACCCAGTACTTC. This sequence encodes CASSRTSDETQYF.

This clonotype was seen a handful of times. The V call is TRBV6-1, the J call TRBJ2-7; TRBD1 or TRBD2 may be the D gene (6 bases each). This CDR3 has 15 amino acids. Germline CDR1 reads MNHNS; CDR2 reads SASEGT. Trimming removed 2 bases at V and 8 bases at J, with 19 bases between. The CDR3 coding sequence is TGTGCCAGCAGTGAACGTCCGGGGGCTGTGAATAAGCAGTACTTC. It is translated as CASSERPGAVNKQYF.

CDR3 protein: CASSLTGQGTGELFF. CDR3 sequence (DNA): TGCGCCAGCAGCCTCACGGGACAAGGCACCGGGGAGCTGTTTTTT. The chain combines TRBV4-1 with TRBJ2-2; a possible D gene is TRBD1 (6 bases). CDR3 length: 15 residues. Trimming stripped 4 bases from V and 4 bases from J, with 13 bases between. Germline values: CDR1 MGHRA, CDR2 YSYEKL.

In this sample, this clonotype turned up once. The chain carries TRBV11-3 and TRBJ2-7; D is unresolved. The CDR3 sequence is 13 residues long. Per the germline V gene, CDR1 is SGHNT and CDR2 is YENEEA. Trimming cost V 0 bases and J 6 bases, with 9 bases left between them. The DNA of the CDR3 is TGTGCCAGCAGCTTAGATCCGACACTCGAGCAGTACTTC. Protein sequence: CASSLDPTLEQYF.

This clonotype was detected many times. The gene calls are TRBV20-1 and TRBJ2-7, with D perhaps given as TRBD1 or TRBD2 (5 bases each). There are 15 residues in the CDR3. V lost 7 bases and J lost 0, with 19 bases in between. Germline CDR1 reads DFQATT; CDR2 reads SNEGSKA (reference sequence). The CDR3 bases are TGCAGTGTCAAACCCGGGACCAAAAGCTCCTACGAGCAGTACTTC. This codes for CSVKPGTKSSYEQYF.

The chain links TRBV5-1 to TRBJ2-7, with D perhaps TRBD2 (7 bases). The V end lost 5 bases, the J end lost 3 bases, and 21 bases lay between the germline ends. This CDR3 is 16 amino acids long. The germline V gene has CDR1 SGHRS and CDR2 YFSETQ. Here the CDR3 DNA reads TGCGCCAGCAGAACCATGGGGGCGGGGGCCGACTACGAGCAGTACTTC. Residues: CASRTMGAGADYEQYF. Combining the CDR3 with reference TRBV5-1 and TRBJ2-7 gives the whole variable domain KAGVTQTPRYLIKTRGQQVTLSCSPISGHRSVSWYQQTPGQGLQFLFEYFSETQRNKGNFPGRFSGRQFSNSRSEMNVSTLELGDSALYLCASRTMGAGADYEQYFGPGTRLTVT.

This clonotype was found many times. This chain joins TRBV11-2 and TRBJ2-7; 9 nucleotides match TRBD1. V dropped 5 bases and J dropped 6; count of bases not matched to a gene: 11. Germline V lookup: CDR1 SGHAT, CDR2 FQNNGV. The CDR3 is 15 residues long. The CDR3: CASSPRTGERSEQYF. The DNA for the CDR3 is TGTGCCAGCAGCCCCCGGACAGGGGAAAGGAGCGAGCAGTACTTC.

With regard to this clonotype: Mismatch with germline at one junction end may stem from a read error. The chain joins TRBV11-1 to TRBJ2-4; 7 bases match TRBD1. The CDR3 is made up of 17 amino acids. Germline V lookup: CDR1 SGHAT, CDR2 FQDESV (reference sequence). The DNA for the CDR3 is TGTGCCAGCAGCCCGGTCGGCAGGGGGATGGCCAAAAACATTCGGTACTTC. Its protein product is CASSPVGRGMAKNIRYF.

This clonotype appeared many times. The chain recombines TRBV12-3 or TRBV12-4 with TRBJ1-2; D gene uncertain. Trimming cost V 1 base and J 1 base, with 10 bases left between them. CDR3 length: 15 residues. CDR3 region: CASSLDLTVNYGYTF. The CDR3 bases are TGTGCCAGCAGTTTAGATCTCACGGTTAACTATGGCTACACCTTC.

This clonotype was found many times. The gene calls are TRBV12-3 or TRBV12-4 and TRBJ1-5; D call uncertain. V lost 8 bases, J lost 3 bases, and 8 bases lay in between. This CDR3 comprises 12 residues. In nucleotides, the CDR3 is TGTGCCAGCGGTCGGCCCAATCAGCCCCAGCATTTT. Its protein product is CASGRPNQPQHF.

This clonotype was recorded many times. CDR3 sequence: CASSLRGGDTEAFF. In DNA, the CDR3 is TGTGCCAGCAGCTTACGGGGGGGGGACACTGAAGCTTTCTTT. The rearrangement joins TRBV7-2 to TRBJ1-1; TRBD1 might be the D (5 bases). The germline V and J ends were trimmed by 2 bases and 3 bases, with 10 bases remaining between them. The CDR3 spans 14 residues. In germline, CDR1 is SGHTA, CDR2 FQGNSA.

This clonotype has only one observation. CDR3 DNA: TGTGCCTGGAGTGTCGGGGACAGGGACGCCTACGAGCAGTACTTC. It codes for CAWSVGDRDAYEQYF. The gene calls are TRBV30 and TRBJ2-7; TRBD1 agrees at 9 bases. This CDR3 region has 15 residues. Germline CDR1 and CDR2: GTSNPN and SVGIG (reference sequence). The junction had 5 bases not matched to a gene; V was cut back by 0 bases and J by 2 bases.

This clonotype was recorded many times. The chain is built from TRBV28 and TRBJ2-7; a weak D match, TRBD2 (5 bases). Trimming took 5 bases from V and 1 from J, leaving 21 bases between them. The CDR3 has 17 residues. Germline V gene data show CDR1 as MDHEN and CDR2 as SYDVKM. CDR3: CASSPSGVGKGSYEQYF. The CDR3 DNA reads TGTGCCAGCAGTCCTTCGGGCGTCGGGAAGGGTTCCTACGAGCAGTACTTC.

This clonotype was seen only a few times. This chain uses TRBV7-9 with TRBJ2-7, with 9 bases that match TRBD2. The CDR3 covers 15 residues. V dropped 8 bases and J dropped 4; count of bases not matched to a gene: 12. Germline CDR1 SEHNR, CDR2 FQNEAQ (reference sequence). The DNA for the CDR3 is TGTGCCAGCGGGGCCGGCGGGGGGGCCTTATACGAGCAGTACTTC. Encoded protein: CASGAGGGALYEQYF.

This clonotype appeared a few times. The genes are TRBV9 and TRBJ1-1; the match to TRBD1 covers 8 bases. In germline, CDR1 is SGDLS, CDR2 YYNGEE. V was clipped by 4 bases and J by 3 bases; unmatched bases: 8. The CDR3 runs 15 residues. CDR3 sequence reads: CASSPRTGRYTEAFF. The CDR3 nucleotides are TGTGCCAGCAGCCCGCGGACAGGGAGATACACTGAAGCTTTCTTT.

This clonotype was counted many times. The chain carries TRBV28 and TRBJ1-2; D might be TRBD1 (5 bases). Trimming took 8 bases from V and 3 from J, leaving 19 bases between them. The germline CDR1 and CDR2 sequences are MDHEN and SYDVKM. The CDR3 has 15 amino acids. The CDR3 is CASVGRGNWYYGYTF. CDR3 DNA: TGTGCCAGCGTTGGAAGGGGTAATTGGTACTATGGCTACACCTTC.